The following is a TCR beta chain sequence with its context. The antigen is undetermined. The repertoire was sequenced with immunoSEQ multiplex PCR; TCRdb's copy has only in-frame clones and lacks some. The repertoire holds 2 million to 2.5 million clones, with 92% as singletons. The sample comes from a study of shared clonotypes between healthy human individuals. Study summary: Each donor had three CD4 naive, three CD4 memory, two CD8 naive and one CD8 memory plate. General study findings and limits: About 5.2% was the fraction of naive CD4 clonotypes found shared across several donors. How much donors shared clonotypes was expected to be affected by sequencing depth.

Adult donors, all healthy and HIV-negative, had no recent acute infections or vaccinations. The sequencing input was naive CD4+ T cells from PBMCs. Subset: CD45RA+ positively selected. The receptor's source is a man between 18 and 29 years old in good health. Some clones in this sample may be carry-over from other donors' samples.

The CDR3 loop is CASSQDGLLAGGPSYEQYF. The DNA of the CDR3 is TGCGCCAGCAGCCAAGATGGTTTACTAGCGGGAGGTCCCTCCTACGAGCAGTACTTC. This chain connects TRBV4-1 to TRBJ2-7, with 12 positions matching TRBD2. The junction had 9 bases not matched to a gene; V was cut back by 0 bases and J by 0 bases. CDR3 size: 19 residues. Germline assignment: CDR1 MGHRA and CDR2 YSYEKL.